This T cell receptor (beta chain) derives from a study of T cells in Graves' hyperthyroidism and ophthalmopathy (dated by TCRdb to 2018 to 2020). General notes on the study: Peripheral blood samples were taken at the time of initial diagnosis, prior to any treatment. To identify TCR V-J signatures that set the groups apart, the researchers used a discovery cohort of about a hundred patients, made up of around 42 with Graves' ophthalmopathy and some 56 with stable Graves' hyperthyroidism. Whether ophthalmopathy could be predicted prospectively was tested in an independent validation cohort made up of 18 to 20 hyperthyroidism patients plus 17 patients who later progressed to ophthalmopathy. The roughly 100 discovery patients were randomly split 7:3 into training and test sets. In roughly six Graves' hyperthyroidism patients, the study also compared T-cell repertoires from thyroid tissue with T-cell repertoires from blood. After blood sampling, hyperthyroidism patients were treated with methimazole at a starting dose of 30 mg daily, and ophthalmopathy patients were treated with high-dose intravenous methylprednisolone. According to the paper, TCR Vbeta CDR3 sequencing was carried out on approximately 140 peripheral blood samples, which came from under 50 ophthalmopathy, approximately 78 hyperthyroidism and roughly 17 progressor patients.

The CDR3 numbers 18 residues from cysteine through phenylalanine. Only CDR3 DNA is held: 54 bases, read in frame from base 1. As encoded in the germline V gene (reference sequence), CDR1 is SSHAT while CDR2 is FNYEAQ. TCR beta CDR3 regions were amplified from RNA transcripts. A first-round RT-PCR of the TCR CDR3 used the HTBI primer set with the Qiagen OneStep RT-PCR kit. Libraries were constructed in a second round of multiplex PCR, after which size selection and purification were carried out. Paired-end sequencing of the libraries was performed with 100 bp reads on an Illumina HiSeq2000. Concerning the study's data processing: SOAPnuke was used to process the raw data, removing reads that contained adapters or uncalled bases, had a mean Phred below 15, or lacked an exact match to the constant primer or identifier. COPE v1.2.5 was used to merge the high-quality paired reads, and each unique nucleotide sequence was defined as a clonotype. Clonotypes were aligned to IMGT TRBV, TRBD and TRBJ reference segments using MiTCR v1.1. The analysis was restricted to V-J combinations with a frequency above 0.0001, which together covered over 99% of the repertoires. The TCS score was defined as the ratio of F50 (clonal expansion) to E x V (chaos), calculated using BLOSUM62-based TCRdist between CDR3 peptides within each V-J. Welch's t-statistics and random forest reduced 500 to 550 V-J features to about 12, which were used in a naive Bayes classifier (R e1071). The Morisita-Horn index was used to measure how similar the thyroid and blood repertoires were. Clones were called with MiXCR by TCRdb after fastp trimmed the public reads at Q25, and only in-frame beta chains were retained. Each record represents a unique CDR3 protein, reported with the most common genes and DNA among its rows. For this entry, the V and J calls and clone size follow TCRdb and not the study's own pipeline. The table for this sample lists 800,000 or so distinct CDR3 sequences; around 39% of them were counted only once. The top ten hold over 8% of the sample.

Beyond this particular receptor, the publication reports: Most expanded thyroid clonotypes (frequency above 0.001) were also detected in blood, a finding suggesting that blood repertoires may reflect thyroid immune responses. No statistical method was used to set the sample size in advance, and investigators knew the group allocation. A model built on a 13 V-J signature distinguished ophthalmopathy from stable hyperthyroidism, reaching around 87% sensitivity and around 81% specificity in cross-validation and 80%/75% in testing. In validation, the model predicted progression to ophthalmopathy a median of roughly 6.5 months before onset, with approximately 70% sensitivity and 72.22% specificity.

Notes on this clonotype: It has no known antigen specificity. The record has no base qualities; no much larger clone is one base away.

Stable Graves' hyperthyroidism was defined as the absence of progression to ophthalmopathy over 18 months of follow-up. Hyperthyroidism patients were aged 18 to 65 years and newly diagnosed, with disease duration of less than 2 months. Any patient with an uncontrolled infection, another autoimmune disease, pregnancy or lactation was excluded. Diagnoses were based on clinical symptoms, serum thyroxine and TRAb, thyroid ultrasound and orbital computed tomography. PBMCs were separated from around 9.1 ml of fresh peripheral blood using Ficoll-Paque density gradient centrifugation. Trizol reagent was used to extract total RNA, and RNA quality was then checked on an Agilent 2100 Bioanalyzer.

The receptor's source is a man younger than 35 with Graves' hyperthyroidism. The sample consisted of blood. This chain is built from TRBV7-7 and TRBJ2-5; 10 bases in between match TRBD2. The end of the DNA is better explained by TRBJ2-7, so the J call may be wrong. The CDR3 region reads CASSWEPMPSGSGGEQYF. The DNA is TGTGCCAGCAGTTGGGAACCCATGCCTAGCGGGAGCGGGGGCGAGCAGTACTTC.